Listed below are T cell receptor beta chains from one sample, sequenced in a study of beta chain features in type 1 diabetes. Sequencing was performed with immunoSEQ multiplex PCR; in TCRdb, only in-frame clones are kept and a portion is missing. The sample includes about 220,000 clones, roughly 10% of them seen just once. Input material: central memory CD4+ T cells from blood. The receptors were gathered from a man younger than 35 in good health. Each CDR3 is given with its conserved first and last residue.

TRBJ2-7 | TRBV6-1 | CATKKGRDGSYEQYF
TRBJ2-4 | TRBV19 | CASRLTGQMNIQYF
TRBJ2-1 | TRBV4-1 | CASSQSPAGGEQFF
TRBJ2-7 | TRBV27 | CASSHLRSGRYYEQYF
TRBJ1-2 | TRBV20-1 | CSASWTGTHTF
TRBJ2-3 | TRBV10-3 | CAISEGSFRADTQYF
TRBJ1-1 | TRBV2 | CASSGLFGGRNTEAFF
TRBJ2-1 | TRBV7-8 | CASSLGGGRGEQFF
TRBJ2-5 | TRBV27 | CASSYSGSRETQYF
TRBJ2-5 | TRBV25-1 | CASSETGANQETQYF
TRBJ2-3 | TRBV29-1 | CSVATSSTDTQYF
TRBJ2-4 | TRBV5-1 | CASSLIGDQNIQYF
TRBJ1-4 | TRBV6-1 | CASSASGGDNEKLFF
TRBJ2-4 | TRBV18 | CASSPTELPKNIQYF
TRBJ2-2 | TRBV4-1 | CASSLFIGGELFF
TRBJ2-7 | TRBV5-4 | CASSLGPSGTYEQYF
TRBJ2-5 | TRBV29-1 | CSGEGGSETQYF
TRBJ2-3 | TRBV4-3 | CASSQGRTSGSADTQYF
TRBJ2-2 | TRBV9 | CASSVEGGSVGELFF
TRBJ2-7 | TRBV18 | CASSASARSSYEQYF
TRBJ2-7 | TRBV7-6 | CASSLQAGEVAEQYF
TRBJ2-3 | TRBV5-1 | CASTEGRSPDTQYF
TRBJ2-7 | TRBV4-3 | CASSQLPGTGWYEQYF
TRBJ2-2 | TRBV10-3 | CAISESGRSGELFF
TRBJ1-1 | TRBV5-1 | CASSLERGTEAFF
TRBJ2-1 | TRBV18 | CASSPQTSGAGDEQFF
TRBJ2-1 | TRBV10-3 | CAISEYYNEQFF
TRBJ2-5 | TRBV5-4 | CASSLDTGGETQYF
TRBJ1-2 | TRBV6-1 | CASSVSGARVYGYTF
TRBJ1-1 | TRBV30 | CAWSRQRDTEAFF
TRBJ2-2 | TRBV6-4 | CASSSGQNTGELFF
TRBJ2-5 | TRBV29-1 | CSVQGGDGETQYF
TRBJ2-5 | TRBV5-4 | CASSPEGGETQYF
TRBJ2-2 | TRBV5-1 | CASSLPGTTGELFF
TRBJ1-2 | TRBV2 | CASRETGLAYGYTF
TRBJ2-7 | TRBV6-1 | CASRTTSGTAYEQYF
TRBJ2-7 | TRBV30 | CAWSVGGPSYEQYF
TRBJ1-1 | TRBV30 | CAWSVQTEAFF
TRBJ2-1 | TRBV7-3 | CASSLNPVSYNEQFF
TRBJ2-3 | TRBV9 | CASSRGDRDTQYF
TRBJ2-4 | TRBV10-3 | CAISGRQGNIQYF
TRBJ2-3 | TRBV30 | CAWSVEMYGGSTLSTDTQYF
TRBJ2-1 | TRBV4-1 | CASSQESQTEQFF
TRBJ2-1 | TRBV5-1 | CASSLAGSQSYNEQFF
TRBJ2-7 | TRBV27 | CASGSTWVRLPSYEQYF
TRBJ1-1 | TRBV2 | CASKGTGRTEAFF
TRBJ1-5 | TRBV30 | CAWRGGLNQPQHF
TRBJ2-3 | TRBV19 | CASSLSDGNTQYF
TRBJ2-7 | TRBV9 | CASSQQQGPEQYF
TRBJ2-5 | TRBV28 | CASSLAGKETQYF
TRBJ2-1 | TRBV6-1 | CASRATGYTYNEQFF
TRBJ2-5 | TRBV6-1 | CASRDGRWGTQYF
TRBJ2-7 | TRBV6-6 | CASSRSRSYEQYF
TRBJ2-7 | TRBV13 | CASSDRTGGPNEQYF
TRBJ2-5 | TRBV5-1 | CASSSLAGVGQETQYF
TRBJ2-1 | TRBV15 | CATSGDVAVYNEQFF